Sequencing of this T cell receptor (beta chain) was carried out in a study of neurological immune-mediated disorders. About the study: Secondary progressive cases numbered 3 among the roughly 35 multiple sclerosis patients, while the other 31 were relapsing-remitting.

The V and J ends lost 2 bases and 1 base respectively, with 11 bases between them. The CDR3 runs 14 residues. In germline, CDR1 is DFQATT, CDR2 SNEGSKA (reference sequence). Study observations and caveats: Across subjects, no CDR3 amino acid sequence appeared in expanded clones of more than one subject, a finding that suggested private repertoires in all groups.

A remark on this clonotype: Its antigen is not known. A much larger clonotype is one base distant, so this may be a read error.

A total of 2 million PBMCs stored at -80 degrees C provided the unsorted libraries. The making of cDNA relied on 5'RACE with 10-nucleotide random UMIs. TCRdb redid the calling of the 5' RACE reads with MiXCR, one entry per CDR3 protein. The table records some 50,000 distinct CDR3 sequences, about 2% of them present only once. This receptor was identified in a woman aged 40 to 50 with multiple sclerosis. Specimen: PBMCs. This chain uses TRBV20-1 with TRBJ1-1, with D unresolved. CDR3 residues: CSARSRIKNTEAFF. CDR3 nucleotides: TGCAGTGCTAGATCGCGAATCAAGAACACTGAAGCTTTCTTT.